The next 10 T cell receptor beta chains were all read from a single sample in a study of neurological immune-mediated disorders. TCRdb analysed the 5' RACE reads with MiXCR anew, one entry per CDR3 protein. This table has about 50,000 distinct CDR3 sequences, 10% appearing once. The time point here: longitudinal time-point 1 (baseline). The source material was PBMCs. These receptors were taken from a woman aged 40 to 50 in good health.

This clonotype appeared a few times. The chain has TRBV7-2 and TRBJ2-3; TRBD2 matches at 14 bases. The CDR3 covers 16 residues. Germline CDR1 is SGHTA and CDR2 is FQGNSA. V dropped 4 bases and J dropped 4; count of bases not matched to a gene: 4. The CDR3 nucleotides read TGTGCCAGCAGCTCAGGACTAGCGGGAGGTTCAGATACGCAGTATTTT. Residues: CASSSGLAGGSDTQYF.

This clonotype has a count of ten or more. The genes are TRBV5-1 and TRBJ1-1, with TRBD1 matching over 10 bases. The V segment lost 3 bases and the J segment 4 bases; nucleotides outside the gene matches: 6. Germline-derived CDR1 and CDR2 are SGHRS and YFSETQ. The CDR3 runs 15 residues. The CDR3 loop reads CASSSRTGGSTEAFF. CDR3 nucleotide sequence: TGCGCCAGCAGCTCCCGGACAGGGGGGAGCACTGAAGCTTTCTTT.

This clonotype was seen ten or more times. The chain combines TRBV24-1 with TRBJ2-1; D remains unclear. V was shortened by 4 bases and J by 14 bases, with 14 bases between the two germline ends. Germline-derived CDR1 and CDR2 are KGHDR and SFDVKD. This CDR3 spans 12 amino acids. CDR3 residues: CATSDQHTREFF. The CDR3, as DNA: TGTGCCACCAGTGACCAGCACACCCGAGAGTTCTTC.

This clonotype was observed at least ten times. CDR3 sequence: CASSSWDRGNYGYTF. In DNA form, the CDR3 reads TGTGCCAGCAGCTCTTGGGACAGGGGTAACTATGGCTACACCTTC. This chain joins TRBV7-2 and TRBJ1-2; 10 bases agree with TRBD1. V was clipped by 4 bases and J by 1 base; unmatched bases: 3. Germline-derived CDR1 and CDR2 are SGHTA and FQGNSA. The CDR3 has 15 residues.

This clonotype was picked up many times. This chain uses TRBV30 with TRBJ2-6, with no clear D. The CDR3 length is 14 residues. V was cut by 2 bases and J by 4 bases, with 9 bases left in between. Germline V gives CDR1 GTSNPN, CDR2 SVGIG (reference sequence). The CDR3: CAWSYGAGANVLTF. The DNA of the CDR3 is TGTGCCTGGAGTTATGGTGCCGGGGCCAACGTCCTGACTTTC.

This clonotype showed up many times. The gene calls are TRBV7-9 and TRBJ1-1; 8 bases line up with TRBD1. J was trimmed by 4 bases and V by 5 bases; bases with no gene match: 15. Germline assignment: CDR1 SEHNR and CDR2 FQNEAQ (reference sequence). The CDR3 sequence is 17 residues long. The chain's CDR3 is CASSPRPGTGTGTEAFF. The CDR3, as DNA: TGTGCCAGCAGCCCCCGTCCCGGGACAGGTACGGGCACTGAAGCTTTCTTT.

This clonotype was detected many times. This chain uses TRBV5-1 with TRBJ1-1, with 7 bases identical to TRBD1. Unmatched junction bases numbered 7, after V lost 1 base and J lost 7 bases. The CDR3 is made up of 14 amino acids. Germline CDR1 reads SGHRS; CDR2 reads YFSETQ. DNA of the CDR3: TGCGCCAGCAGCTTGCTCGTAGGGGGCGTTGAAGCTTTCTTT. Protein product: CASSLLVGGVEAFF.

This clonotype was picked up many times. The rearrangement links TRBV20-1 to TRBJ2-2; D perhaps matches TRBD1 (6 bases). The CDR3 has 13 residues. Germline lookup yields CDR1 DFQATT and CDR2 SNEGSKA (reference sequence). V dropped 4 bases and J dropped 4 bases, with 10 bases sitting between them. CDR3 DNA: TGCAGTGCTAACAGGGCTGGCACCGGGGAGCTGTTTTTT. It yields the protein CSANRAGTGELFF.

This clonotype was seen at least ten times. The CDR3 coding sequence is TGTGCCAGCAGCTGGACAGGGGGCATGGATGAGCAGTTCTTC. Protein product: CASSWTGGMDEQFF. The genes are TRBV7-3 and TRBJ2-1; 11 positions agree with TRBD1. The germline V gene has CDR1 SGHTA and CDR2 FQGTGA. Germline trimming cut 4 bases from V and 8 bases from J; bases unmatched to any gene: 4. The CDR3 is made up of 14 amino acids.

This clonotype was observed at least ten times. The chain couples TRBV3-1 to TRBJ1-5; D gene uncertain. The V end was cut by 0 bases, the J end by 5 bases, with 5 bases between. In germline, CDR1 is LGHDT, CDR2 YNNKEL (reference sequence). This CDR3 contains 13 residues. The CDR3 sequence is CASSQDRDQPQHF. The CDR3 nucleotides read TGTGCCAGCAGCCAAGATCGGGATCAGCCCCAGCATTTT.